This T cell receptor beta chain was recorded in a study of technical replicates of blood from a few donors. This clone was seen only once. The V end lost 5 bases, the J end lost 8 bases, and 12 bases lay between the germline ends. Germline loops: CDR1 LNHNV, CDR2 YYDKDF (reference sequence). This CDR3 region has 12 residues. Only in-frame clones appear in the TCRdb table, and some are missing; sequencing was by immunoSEQ multiplex PCR. The sample has 75,000 to 100,000 clones; about 95% are singletons. The chain employs TRBV15 and TRBJ1-2, with D possibly being TRBD1 (5 bases). Material: T cells isolated from PBMCs. This sequence originates from a human donor in good health. DNA for the CDR3: TGTGCCACCAGCGGCCAGGGTCGGGGCTACACCTTC. It specifies CATSGQGRGYTF.